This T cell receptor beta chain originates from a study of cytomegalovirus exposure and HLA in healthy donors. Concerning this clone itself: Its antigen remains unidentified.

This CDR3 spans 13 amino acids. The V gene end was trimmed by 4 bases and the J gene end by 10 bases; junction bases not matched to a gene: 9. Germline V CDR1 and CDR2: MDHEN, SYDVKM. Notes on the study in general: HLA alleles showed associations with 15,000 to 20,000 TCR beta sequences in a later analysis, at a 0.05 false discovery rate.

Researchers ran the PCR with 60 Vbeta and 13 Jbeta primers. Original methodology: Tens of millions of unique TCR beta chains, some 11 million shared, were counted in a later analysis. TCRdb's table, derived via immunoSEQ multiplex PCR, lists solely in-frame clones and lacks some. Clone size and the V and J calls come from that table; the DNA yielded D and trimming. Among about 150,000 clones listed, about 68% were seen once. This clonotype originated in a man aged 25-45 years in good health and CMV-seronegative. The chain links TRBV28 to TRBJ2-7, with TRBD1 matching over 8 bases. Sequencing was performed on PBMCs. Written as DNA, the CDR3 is TGTGCCAGCAGTTCCCAGGACAGGGCGGTACAGTACTTC. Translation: CASSSQDRAVQYF. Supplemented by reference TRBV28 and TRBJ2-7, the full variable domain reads DVKVTQSSRYLVKRTGEKVFLECVQDMDHENMFWYRQDPGLGLRLIYFSYDVKMKEKGDIPEGYSVSREKKERFSLILESASTNQTSMYLCASSSQDRAVQYFGPGTRLTVT.